This T cell receptor beta chain is drawn from a study of control samples from healthy donors and cancer patients (dated by TCRdb to 2018 to 2021). With respect to this clone: Its antigen specificity is not known. Base quality data are lacking; no much larger clone is found one base away.

From the germline V gene, CDR1 is SGHTA and CDR2 is FQGTGA. Counted from cysteine to phenylalanine, this CDR3 has 15 amino acids. Only the CDR3 portion is preserved as DNA: 45 bases, with reading frame beginning at the first base. Germline trimming: 4 bases from V, 2 bases from J; junction bases outside gene matches: 5. The library relied on the immunoSEQ multiplex PCR assay. This is the immuneACCESS table as TCRdb keeps it, with only in-frame sequences that have V and J called. A part of the clones is gone; compared with another copy, unresolved V genes explain less than half, and the rest is unexplained. Recorded for this sample are roughly 94,000 clones; roughly 83% of them occurred a single time. The top ten clones comprise roughly 39% of the sample.

This receptor was obtained from a man between 65 and 79 years old with lung cancer. The specimen was PBMCs. This chain is built from TRBV7-3 and TRBJ2-1, with 7 middle bases fitting TRBD1. The DNA is TGTGCCAGCAGCTCCCAACAGGGGCCCTACAATGAGCAGTTCTTC. This codes for CASSSQQGPYNEQFF.